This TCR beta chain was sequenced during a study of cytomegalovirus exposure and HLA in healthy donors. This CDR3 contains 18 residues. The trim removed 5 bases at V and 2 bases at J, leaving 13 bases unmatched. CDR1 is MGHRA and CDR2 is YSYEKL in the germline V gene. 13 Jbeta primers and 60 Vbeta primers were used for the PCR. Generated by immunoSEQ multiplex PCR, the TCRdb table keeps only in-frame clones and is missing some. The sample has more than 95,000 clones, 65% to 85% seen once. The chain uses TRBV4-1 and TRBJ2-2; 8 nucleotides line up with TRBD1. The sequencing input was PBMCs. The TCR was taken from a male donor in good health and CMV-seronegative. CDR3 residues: CASSDLYGTGPNTGELFF. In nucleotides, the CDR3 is TGCGCCAGCAGCGACCTTTACGGGACAGGACCTAACACCGGGGAGCTGTTTTTT.